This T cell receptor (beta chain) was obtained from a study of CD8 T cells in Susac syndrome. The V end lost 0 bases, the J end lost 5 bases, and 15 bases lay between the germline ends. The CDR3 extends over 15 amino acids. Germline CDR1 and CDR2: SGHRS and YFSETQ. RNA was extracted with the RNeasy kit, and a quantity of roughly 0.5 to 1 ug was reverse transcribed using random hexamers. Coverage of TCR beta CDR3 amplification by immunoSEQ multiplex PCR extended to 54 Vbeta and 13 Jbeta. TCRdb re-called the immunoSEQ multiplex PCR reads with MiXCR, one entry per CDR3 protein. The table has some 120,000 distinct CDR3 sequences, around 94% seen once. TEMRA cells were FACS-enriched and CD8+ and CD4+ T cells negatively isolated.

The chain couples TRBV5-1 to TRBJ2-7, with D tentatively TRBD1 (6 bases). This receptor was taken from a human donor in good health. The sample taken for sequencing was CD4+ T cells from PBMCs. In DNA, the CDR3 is TGCGCCAGCAGCTTGGCAGGGGCCCCATCCGACGAGCAGTACTTC. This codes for CASSLAGAPSDEQYF. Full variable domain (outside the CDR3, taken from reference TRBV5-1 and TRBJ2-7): KAGVTQTPRYLIKTRGQQVTLSCSPISGHRSVSWYQQTPGQGLQFLFEYFSETQRNKGNFPGRFSGRQFSNSRSEMNVSTLELGDSALYLCASSLAGAPSDEQYFGPGTRLTVT.